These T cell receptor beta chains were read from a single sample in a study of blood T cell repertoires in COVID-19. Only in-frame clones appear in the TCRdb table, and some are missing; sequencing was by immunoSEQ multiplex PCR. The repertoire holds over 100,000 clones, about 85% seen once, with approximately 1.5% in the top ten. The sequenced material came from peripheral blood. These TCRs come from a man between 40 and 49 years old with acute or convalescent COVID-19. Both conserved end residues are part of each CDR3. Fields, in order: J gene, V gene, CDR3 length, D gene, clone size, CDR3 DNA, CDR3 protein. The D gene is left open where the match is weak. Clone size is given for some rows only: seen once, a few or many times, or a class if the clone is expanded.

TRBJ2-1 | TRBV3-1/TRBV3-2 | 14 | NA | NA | TGTGCCAGCAGCCGCAGGGGAGAGAACAATGAGCAGTTCTTC | CASSRRGENNEQFF
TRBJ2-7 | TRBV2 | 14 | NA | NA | TGTGCCAGCAGCAGGACAGAGGGAACCTACGAGCAGTACTTC | CASSRTEGTYEQYF
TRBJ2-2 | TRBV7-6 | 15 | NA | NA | TGTGCCAGCAGCTCGAGGACAGCTTGGACCGGGGAGCTGTTTTTT | CASSSRTAWTGELFF
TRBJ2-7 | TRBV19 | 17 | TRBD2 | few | TGTGCCAGTAGTCCCTCGGATAGCGGGGTACATCTCGACGAGCAGTACTTC | CASSPSDSGVHLDEQYF
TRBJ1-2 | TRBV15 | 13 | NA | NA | TGTGCCACCAGCAGAGATTCCATTTATGGCTACACCTTC | CATSRDSIYGYTF
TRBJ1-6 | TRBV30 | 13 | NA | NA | TGTGCCTGGGCTAGCTCCTATAATTCACCCCTCCACTTT | CAWASSYNSPLHF
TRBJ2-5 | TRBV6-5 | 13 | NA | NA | TGTGCCAGCAGAACGACAGGCGTAGAGACCCAGTACTTC | CASRTTGVETQYF
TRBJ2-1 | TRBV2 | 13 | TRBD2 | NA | TGTGCCAGCATAGCTAGCGGGAGGAATGAGCAGTTCTTC | CASIASGRNEQFF
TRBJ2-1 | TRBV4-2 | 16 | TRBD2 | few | TGTGCCAGCAGCCAGGGAGCGGGAGGGCCCCACAATGAGCAGTTCTTC | CASSQGAGGPHNEQFF
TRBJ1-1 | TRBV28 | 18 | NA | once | TGTGCCAGCAGTTCCTCCGGGCAGGGCCATCTTTTGAACACTGAAGCTTTCTTT | CASSSSGQGHLLNTEAFF
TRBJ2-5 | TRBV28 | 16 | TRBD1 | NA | TGTGCCAGCAGTTTATCGGGGACAGGGGGAGAAGAGACCCAGTACTTC | CASSLSGTGGEETQYF
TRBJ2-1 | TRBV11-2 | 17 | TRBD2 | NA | TGTGCCAGCAGCTCCACTAGCGGGGGGATTTCCTACAATGAGCAGTTCTTC | CASSSTSGGISYNEQFF
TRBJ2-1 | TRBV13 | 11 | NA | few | TGTGCCAGCAGCGGGCACTATGAGCAGTTCTTC | CASSGHYEQFF
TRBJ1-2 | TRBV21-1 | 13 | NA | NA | TGTGCCAGCAGCAAGCAGGGCAACTATGGCTACACCTTC | CASSKQGNYGYTF
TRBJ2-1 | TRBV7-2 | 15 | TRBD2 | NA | TGTGCCAGCAGCTTTACTAGCGGCACCTACAATGAGCAGTTCTTC | CASSFTSGTYNEQFF
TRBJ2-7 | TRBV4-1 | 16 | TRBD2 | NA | TGCGCCAGCAGCCGAACACCGGGACTAGCGGGAGACGAGCAGTACTTC | CASSRTPGLAGDEQYF
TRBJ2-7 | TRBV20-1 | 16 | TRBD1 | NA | TGCAGTGCTAGTTACCAGGGGGCGACCCTCTCCTACGAGCAGTACTTC | CSASYQGATLSYEQYF
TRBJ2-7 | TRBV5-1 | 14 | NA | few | TGCGCCAGCAGCTTGGGTGGCAGGGACTACGAGCAGTACTTC | CASSLGGRDYEQYF
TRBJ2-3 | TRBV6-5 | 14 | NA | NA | TGTGCCAGCAGTCCATGGGCGCGATCAGATACGCAGTATTTT | CASSPWARSDTQYF
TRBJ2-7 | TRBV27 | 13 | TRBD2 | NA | TGTGCCAGCAGGACTAGCGGGAGCTACGAGCAGTACTTC | CASRTSGSYEQYF
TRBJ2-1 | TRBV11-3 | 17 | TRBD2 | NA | TGTGCCAGCAGCTCCGGCCAAAGTAGCGGGAACTACAATGAGCAGTTCTTC | CASSSGQSSGNYNEQFF
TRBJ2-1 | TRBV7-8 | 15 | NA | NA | TGTGCCAGCAGCTTATTAGAGAGCTCCTACAATGAGCAGTTCTTC | CASSLLESSYNEQFF
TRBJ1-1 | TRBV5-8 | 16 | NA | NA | TGTGCCAGCAGCCTACAACAACCCCGACAGAACACTGAAGCTTTCTTT | CASSLQQPRQNTEAFF
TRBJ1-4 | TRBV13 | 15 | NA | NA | TGTGCCAGCAGCTTAGGCGGGGGGACTAATGAAAAACTGTTTTTT | CASSLGGGTNEKLFF
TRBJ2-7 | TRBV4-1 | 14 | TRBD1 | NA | TGCGCCAGCAGCCGAGCAGGGGGCATCTACGAGCAGTACTTC | CASSRAGGIYEQYF
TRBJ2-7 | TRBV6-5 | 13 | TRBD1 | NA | TGTGCCAGCCGGGACAGCAACTCCTACGAGCAGTACTTC | CASRDSNSYEQYF
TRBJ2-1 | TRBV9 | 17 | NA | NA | TGTGCCAGCAGCGTAGGGAAAGGGGCAAGGTCCTACAATGAGCAGTTCTTC | CASSVGKGARSYNEQFF
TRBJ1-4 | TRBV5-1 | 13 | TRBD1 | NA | TGCGCCAGCAGCTGGCAGGGGGCGCAGGAACTGTTTTTT | CASSWQGAQELFF
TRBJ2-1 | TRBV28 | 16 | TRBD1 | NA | TGTGCCAGCAGTGCTGCTGGGACAGGGAGAGGCAATGAGCAGTTCTTC | CASSAAGTGRGNEQFF
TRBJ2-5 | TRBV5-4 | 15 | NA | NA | TGTGCCAGCAGCTTAAAGCGCGACAGTAGAGAGACCCAGTACTTC | CASSLKRDSRETQYF
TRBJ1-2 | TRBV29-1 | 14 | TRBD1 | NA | TGCAGCGTCACTAGGACAGGGGGCAAATTTGGCTACACCTTC | CSVTRTGGKFGYTF
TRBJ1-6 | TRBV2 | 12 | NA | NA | TGTGCCTCCAAGGGGTATAATTCACCCCTCCACTTT | CASKGYNSPLHF
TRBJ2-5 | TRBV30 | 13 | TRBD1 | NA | TGTGCCTGGAGTGCCCACAGGGGGGAGACCCAGTACTTC | CAWSAHRGETQYF
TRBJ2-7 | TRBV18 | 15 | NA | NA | TGTGCCAGCTCACCCACTACCCGACGCTCCTACGAGCAGTACTTC | CASSPTTRRSYEQYF
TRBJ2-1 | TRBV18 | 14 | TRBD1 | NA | TGTGCCAGCTCTAGGGGACAGGCAAGCAATGAGCAGTTCTTC | CASSRGQASNEQFF
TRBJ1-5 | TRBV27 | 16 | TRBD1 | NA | TGTGCCAGCAGTTTATCTACAAGGGGGCTAGGACAGCCCCAGCATTTT | CASSLSTRGLGQPQHF
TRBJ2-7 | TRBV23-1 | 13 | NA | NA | TGCGCCAGCAGTCAAAGGAGCTCCTACGAGCAGTACTTC | CASSQRSSYEQYF
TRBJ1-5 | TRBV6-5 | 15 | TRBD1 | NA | TGTGCCAGCAGTTCTGCAGGGGGAAGCAATCAGCCCCAGCATTTT | CASSSAGGSNQPQHF
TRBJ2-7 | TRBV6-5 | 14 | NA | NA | TGTGCCAGCAGGAGTGGTGATAGCGTCTACGAGCAGTACTTC | CASRSGDSVYEQYF
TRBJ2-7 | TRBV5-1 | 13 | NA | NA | TGCGCCAGCAGCTTGGCCAAGGGAGATGAGCAGTACTTC | CASSLAKGDEQYF
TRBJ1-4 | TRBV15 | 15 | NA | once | TGTGCCACCAGCAGAGATCGGGGAACTAATGAAAAACTGTTTTTT | CATSRDRGTNEKLFF
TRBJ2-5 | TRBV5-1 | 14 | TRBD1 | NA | TGCGCCAGCAGCCCCCAGACAGGGAAGGAGACCCAGTACTTC | CASSPQTGKETQYF
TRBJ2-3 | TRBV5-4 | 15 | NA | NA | TGTGCCAGCAGCGGACCCGGGGATAGCACAGATACGCAGTATTTT | CASSGPGDSTDTQYF
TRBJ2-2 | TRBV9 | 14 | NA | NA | TGTGCCAGCAGCGATACAGGAGTCACCGGGGAGCTGTTTTTT | CASSDTGVTGELFF
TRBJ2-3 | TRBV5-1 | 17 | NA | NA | TGCGCCAGCAGCCCACTCGGCCGGGGAGCTAGCACAGATACGCAGTATTTT | CASSPLGRGASTDTQYF